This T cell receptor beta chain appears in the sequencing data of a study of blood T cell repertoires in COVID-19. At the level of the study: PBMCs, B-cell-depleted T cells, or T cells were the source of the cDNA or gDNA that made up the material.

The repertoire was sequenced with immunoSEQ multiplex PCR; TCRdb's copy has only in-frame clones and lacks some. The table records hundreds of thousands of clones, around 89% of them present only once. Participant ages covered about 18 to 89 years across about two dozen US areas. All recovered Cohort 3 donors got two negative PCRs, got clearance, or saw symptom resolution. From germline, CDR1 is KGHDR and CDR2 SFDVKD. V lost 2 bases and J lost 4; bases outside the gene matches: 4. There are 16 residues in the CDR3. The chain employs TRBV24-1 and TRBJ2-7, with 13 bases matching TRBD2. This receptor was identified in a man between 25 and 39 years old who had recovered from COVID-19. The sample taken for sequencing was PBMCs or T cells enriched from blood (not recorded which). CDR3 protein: CATSDSWTSGSYEQYF. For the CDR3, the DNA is TGTGCCACCAGTGATTCTTGGACTAGCGGGAGTTACGAGCAGTACTTC.